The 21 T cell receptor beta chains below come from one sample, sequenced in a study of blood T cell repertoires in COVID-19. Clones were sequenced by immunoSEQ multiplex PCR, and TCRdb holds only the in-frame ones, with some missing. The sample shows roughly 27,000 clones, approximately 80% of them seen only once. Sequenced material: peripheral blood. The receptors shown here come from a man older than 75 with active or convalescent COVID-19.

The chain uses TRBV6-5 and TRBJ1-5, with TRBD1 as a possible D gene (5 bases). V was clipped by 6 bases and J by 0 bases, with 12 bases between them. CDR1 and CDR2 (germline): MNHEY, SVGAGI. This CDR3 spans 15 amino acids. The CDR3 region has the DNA TGTGCCAGCAGGCTAGGGGAACCTAGCAATCAGCCCCAGCATTTT. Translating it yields CASRLGEPSNQPQHF.

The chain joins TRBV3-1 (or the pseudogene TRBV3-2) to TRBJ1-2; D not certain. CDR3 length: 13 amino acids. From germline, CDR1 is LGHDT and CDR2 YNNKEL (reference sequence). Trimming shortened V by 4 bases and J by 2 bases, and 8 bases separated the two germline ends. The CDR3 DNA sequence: TGTGCCAGCAGCCGTACATCCAACTATGGCTACACCTTC. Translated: CASSRTSNYGYTF.

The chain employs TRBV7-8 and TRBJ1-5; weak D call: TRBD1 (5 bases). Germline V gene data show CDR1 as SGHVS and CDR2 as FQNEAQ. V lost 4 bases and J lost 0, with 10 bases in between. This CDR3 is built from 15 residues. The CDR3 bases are TGTGCCAGCAGCTCACGACAGACTAGCAATCAGCCCCAGCATTTT. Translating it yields CASSSRQTSNQPQHF.

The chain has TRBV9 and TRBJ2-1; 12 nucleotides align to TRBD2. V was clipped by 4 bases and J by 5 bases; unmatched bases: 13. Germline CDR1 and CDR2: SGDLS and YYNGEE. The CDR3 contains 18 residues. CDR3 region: CASSPQGSLAGGHNEQFF. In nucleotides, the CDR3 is TGTGCCAGCAGCCCCCAGGGGTCACTAGCGGGGGGACACAATGAGCAGTTCTTC.

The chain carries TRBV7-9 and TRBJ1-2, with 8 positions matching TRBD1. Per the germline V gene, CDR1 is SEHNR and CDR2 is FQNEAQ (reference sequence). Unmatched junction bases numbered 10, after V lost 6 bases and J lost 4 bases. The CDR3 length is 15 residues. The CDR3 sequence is CASRPGQVPVYGYTF. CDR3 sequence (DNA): TGTGCCAGCAGGCCGGGACAGGTCCCTGTCTATGGCTACACCTTC.

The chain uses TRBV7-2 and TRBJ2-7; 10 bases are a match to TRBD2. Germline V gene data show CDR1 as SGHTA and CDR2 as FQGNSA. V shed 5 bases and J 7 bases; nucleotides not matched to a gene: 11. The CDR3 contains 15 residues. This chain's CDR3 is CASSPGYSGGREQYF. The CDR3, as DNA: TGTGCCAGCAGCCCCGGTTATAGCGGGGGGCGGGAGCAGTACTTC.

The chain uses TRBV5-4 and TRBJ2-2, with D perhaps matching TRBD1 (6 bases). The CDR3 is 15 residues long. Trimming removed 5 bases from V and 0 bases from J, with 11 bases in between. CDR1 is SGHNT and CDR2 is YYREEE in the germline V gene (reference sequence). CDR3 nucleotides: TGTGCCAGCAGGCCGGGACACTCGAACACCGGGGAGCTGTTTTTT. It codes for CASRPGHSNTGELFF.

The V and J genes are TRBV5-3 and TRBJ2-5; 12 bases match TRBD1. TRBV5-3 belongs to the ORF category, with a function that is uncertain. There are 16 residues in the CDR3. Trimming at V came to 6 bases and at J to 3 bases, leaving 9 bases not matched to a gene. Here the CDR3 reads CARITGTGGFEETQYF. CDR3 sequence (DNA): TGTGCCAGAATAACCGGGACAGGGGGCTTCGAAGAGACCCAGTACTTC.

As DNA, the CDR3 is TGTGCCAGCAGCCAAGTTTTGCAGAATAATTCACCCCTCCACTTT. Residues: CASSQVLQNNSPLHF. V and J are TRBV4-2 and TRBJ1-6; no clear D gene. This CDR3 spans 15 amino acids. V lost 1 base to trimming and J lost 5 bases, with 9 bases between them. The germline V gene encodes CDR1 LGHNA and CDR2 YNFKEQ.

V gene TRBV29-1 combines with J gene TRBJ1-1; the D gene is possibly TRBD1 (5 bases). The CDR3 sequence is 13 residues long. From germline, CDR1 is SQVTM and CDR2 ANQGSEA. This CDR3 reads CRGDLGGSTEAFF. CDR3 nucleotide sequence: TGCAGAGGGGATCTGGGAGGATCCACTGAAGCTTTCTTT.

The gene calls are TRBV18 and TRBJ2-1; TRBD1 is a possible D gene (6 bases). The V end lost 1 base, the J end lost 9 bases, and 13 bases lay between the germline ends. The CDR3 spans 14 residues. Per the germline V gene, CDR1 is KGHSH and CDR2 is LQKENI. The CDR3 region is CASSPRAVRGEQFF. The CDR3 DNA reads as TGTGCCAGCTCACCACGGGCTGTCAGGGGTGAGCAGTTCTTC.

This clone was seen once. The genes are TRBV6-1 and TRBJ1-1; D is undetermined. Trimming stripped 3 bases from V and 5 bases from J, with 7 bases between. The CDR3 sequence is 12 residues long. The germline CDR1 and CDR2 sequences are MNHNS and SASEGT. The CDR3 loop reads CASSDRYTEAFF. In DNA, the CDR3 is TGTGCCAGCAGTGACAGATATACTGAAGCTTTCTTT.

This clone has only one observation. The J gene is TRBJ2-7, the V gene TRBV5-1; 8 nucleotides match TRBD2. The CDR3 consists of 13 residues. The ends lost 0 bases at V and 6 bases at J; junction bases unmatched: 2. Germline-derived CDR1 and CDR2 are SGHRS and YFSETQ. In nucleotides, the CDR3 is TGCGCCAGCAGCTTGGCGGGACTAGGCGAGCAGTACTTC. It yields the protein CASSLAGLGEQYF.

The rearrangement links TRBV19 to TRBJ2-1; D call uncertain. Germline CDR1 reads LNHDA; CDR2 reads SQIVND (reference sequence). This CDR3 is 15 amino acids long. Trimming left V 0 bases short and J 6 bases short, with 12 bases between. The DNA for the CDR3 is TGTGCCAGTAGTATAGAAAGTAGAAATAGCAATGAGCAGTTCTTC. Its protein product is CASSIESRNSNEQFF.

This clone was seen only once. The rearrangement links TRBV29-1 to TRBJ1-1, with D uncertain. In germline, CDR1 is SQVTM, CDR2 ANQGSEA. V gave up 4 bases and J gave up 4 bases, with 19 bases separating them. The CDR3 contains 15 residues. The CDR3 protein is CSVVQHTSTITEAFF. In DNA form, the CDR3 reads TGCAGCGTTGTACAGCATACCTCGACGATCACTGAAGCTTTCTTT. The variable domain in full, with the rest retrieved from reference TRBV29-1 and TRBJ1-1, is SAVISQKPSRDICQRGTSLTIQCQVDSQVTMMFWYRQQPGQSLTLIATANQGSEATYESGFVIDKFPISRPNLTFSTLTVSNMSPEDSSIYLCSVVQHTSTITEAFFGQGTRLTVV.

The CDR3 DNA is TGTGCCAGCAGCTTAAGGACAGGGGGCTCACCCCTCCACTTT. Protein: CASSLRTGGSPLHF. The chain has TRBV7-2 and TRBJ1-6, with 11 bases that match TRBD1. The CDR3 spans 14 residues. Trimming cost V 2 bases and J 10 bases; bases outside gene matches: 1. Germline CDR1 reads SGHTA; CDR2 reads FQGNSA.

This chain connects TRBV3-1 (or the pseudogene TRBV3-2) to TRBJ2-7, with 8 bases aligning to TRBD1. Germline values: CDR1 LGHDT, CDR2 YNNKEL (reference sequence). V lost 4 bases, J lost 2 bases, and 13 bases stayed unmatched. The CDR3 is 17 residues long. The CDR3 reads CASSPSFDRGYPYEQYF. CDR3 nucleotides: TGTGCCAGCAGCCCTTCTTTCGACAGGGGATACCCCTACGAGCAGTACTTC.

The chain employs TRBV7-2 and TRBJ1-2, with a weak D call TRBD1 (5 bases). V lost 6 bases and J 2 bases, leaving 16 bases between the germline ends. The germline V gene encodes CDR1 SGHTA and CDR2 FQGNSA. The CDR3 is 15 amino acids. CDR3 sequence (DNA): TGTGCCAGCAGGCCCCCGGGTCGGGGGAACTATGGCTACACCTTC. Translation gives CASRPPGRGNYGYTF.

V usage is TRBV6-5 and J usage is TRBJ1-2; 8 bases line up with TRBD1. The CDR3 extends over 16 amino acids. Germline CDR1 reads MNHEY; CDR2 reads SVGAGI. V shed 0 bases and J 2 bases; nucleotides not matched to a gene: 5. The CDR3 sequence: CASSYSGQVPNYGYTF. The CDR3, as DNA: TGTGCCAGCAGTTACTCGGGACAGGTTCCCAACTATGGCTACACCTTC.

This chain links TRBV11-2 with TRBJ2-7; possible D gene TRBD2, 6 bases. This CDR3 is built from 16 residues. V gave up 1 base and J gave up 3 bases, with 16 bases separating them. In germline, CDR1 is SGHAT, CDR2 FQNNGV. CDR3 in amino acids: CASSLGSEGTYYEQYF. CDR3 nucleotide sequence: TGTGCCAGCAGCTTAGGATCGGAGGGGACCTACTACGAGCAGTACTTC.

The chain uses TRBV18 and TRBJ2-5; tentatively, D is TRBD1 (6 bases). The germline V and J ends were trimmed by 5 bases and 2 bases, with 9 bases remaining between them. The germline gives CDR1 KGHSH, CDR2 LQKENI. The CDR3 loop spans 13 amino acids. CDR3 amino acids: CASSWGQQETQYF. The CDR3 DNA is TGTGCCAGCTCATGGGGGCAACAAGAGACCCAGTACTTC.